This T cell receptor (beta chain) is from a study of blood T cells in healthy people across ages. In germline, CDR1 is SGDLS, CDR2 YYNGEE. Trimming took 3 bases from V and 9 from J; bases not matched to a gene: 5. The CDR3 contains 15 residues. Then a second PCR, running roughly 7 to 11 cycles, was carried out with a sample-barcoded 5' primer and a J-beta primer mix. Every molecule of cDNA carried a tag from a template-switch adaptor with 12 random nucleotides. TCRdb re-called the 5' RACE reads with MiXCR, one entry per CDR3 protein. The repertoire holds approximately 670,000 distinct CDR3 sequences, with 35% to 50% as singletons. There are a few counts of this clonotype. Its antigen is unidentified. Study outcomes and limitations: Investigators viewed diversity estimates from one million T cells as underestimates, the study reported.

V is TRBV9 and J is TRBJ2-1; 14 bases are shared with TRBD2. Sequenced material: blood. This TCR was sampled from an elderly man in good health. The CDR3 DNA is TGTGCCAGCAGCGAGACTAGCGGGGGGGCTCCTGAGCAGTTCTTC. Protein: CASSETSGGAPEQFF.